What follows is one T cell receptor beta chain and its context. Its antigen is unknown. The input lacks base qualities; no much larger clone sits a single base away. The QIAGEN blood and tissue kit was used to extract genomic DNA from the sorted cells, and that DNA was then quantified on a NanoDrop 1000. TCR alpha and beta chains were deep sequenced and quantified on the immunoSEQ platform using multiplex PCR of genomic DNA. From the authors' description of their analysis: Annotation of the TCR sequences relied on IMGT gene and region definitions. Out-of-frame rearrangements were taken as a proxy for the preselection repertoire and were compared with in-frame clonotypes. To estimate repertoire size, the study used the iCHAO1 estimator that comes with the immunoSEQ platform. A Gini index based on the Lorenz curve was applied to in-frame amino acid clonotypes to measure clonal inequality. Shared clonotypes were counted with the intersect function of the R package tcR, and similarity was scored with the Jaccard index. V, J and V-J usage frequencies went into a principal component analysis run with the R prcomp function, with no normalization applied. Here the immuneACCESS table is served through TCRdb, limited to in-frame sequences with V and J called. Missing clones are a known gap in these copies; in checked studies unresolved V genes cover under half, and the rest lacks a known reason. V and J calls and clone size are copied from that table; D and trimming were computed from the DNA. The sample yields over 60,000 clones; about nine tenths were counted once. Roughly 0.16% of the sample belongs to the ten largest clones.

Fluorescence-activated cell sorting was used to pull naive CD4 T cells, meaning cells that were CD45RO-negative and CD62L-positive, out of the PBMCs. From each donor, 45 to 60 ml of fresh peripheral blood was taken, and Ficoll density centrifugation was then used to isolate PBMCs. Cells were sorted on a FACSAria III instrument, and every sample had a purity above 85%. This sample is drawn from a study of human versus mouse CDR3 diversity and MHC coevolution listed by TCRdb under 2017. In the study overall: The immunoSEQ assay was reported to detect one in 200,000 T cells and to minimize amplification bias from multiplex PCR. Across the mouse and human samples, each sample yielded between 0.6 x 10^7 and 1.6 x 10^7 valid reads. As a reference point for TCR selection on multiple MHC II alleles, the study used human naive CD4 T cell repertoires and compared them against human-TCR-locus transgenic mice that have a single MHC II. Three healthy volunteer blood donors made up the human cohort, with one aged 30 to 40, one aged 40 to 50 and one aged 60 to 70 at collection.

Study-wide conclusions, independent of this receptor: Because human T cells were selected on six MHC II alleles, repertoire diversity in humans and mice was not considered directly comparable. On average, humans had more CDR3 deletions and insertions than mice, indicating greater exonuclease and TdT activity. The largest TCR beta repertoire, around 1.5 million clonotypes, was estimated by iCHAO1 for humans, a finding likely attributable to selection by multiple MHC II molecules. Most of the three human donors showed the lowest clonal inequality scores among all compared groups.

The source material was naive CD4+ T cells from blood. The cell subset or site label, as the study defines it: CD45RO-negative CD62L-positive naive CD4 T cells. This clonotype originated in a person aged 25-75 years in good health.

The sequenced DNA is TGTGCCAGCAGTACCCCGACAGGGGCTGGCGAGCAGTACTTC. Its protein product is CASSTPTGAGEQYF. Here the chain combines TRBV6-8 and TRBJ2-7; TRBD1 agrees with 8 junctional bases. The CDR3 runs 14 amino acids, cysteine and phenylalanine included. The kept DNA is CDR3 alone, 42 bases in frame from the first base. After removal of 5 bases from V and 6 bases from J, the junction retains 9 bases not matched to a gene. The germline V gene specifies MNHGY as CDR1 and SAAAGT as CDR2.